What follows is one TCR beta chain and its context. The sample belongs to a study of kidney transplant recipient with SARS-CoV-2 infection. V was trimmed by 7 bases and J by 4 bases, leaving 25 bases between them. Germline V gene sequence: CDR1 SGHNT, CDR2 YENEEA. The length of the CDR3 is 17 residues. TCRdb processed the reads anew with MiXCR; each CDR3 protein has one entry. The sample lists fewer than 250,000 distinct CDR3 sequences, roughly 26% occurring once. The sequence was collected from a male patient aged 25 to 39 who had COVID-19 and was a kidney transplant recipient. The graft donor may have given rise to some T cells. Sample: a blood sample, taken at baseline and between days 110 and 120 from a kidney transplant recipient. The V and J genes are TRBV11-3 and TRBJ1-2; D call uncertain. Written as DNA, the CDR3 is TGTGCCAGCAACCCTTTCGCCGATCTCGGAAAGACCTATGGCTACACCTTC. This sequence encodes CASNPFADLGKTYGYTF.